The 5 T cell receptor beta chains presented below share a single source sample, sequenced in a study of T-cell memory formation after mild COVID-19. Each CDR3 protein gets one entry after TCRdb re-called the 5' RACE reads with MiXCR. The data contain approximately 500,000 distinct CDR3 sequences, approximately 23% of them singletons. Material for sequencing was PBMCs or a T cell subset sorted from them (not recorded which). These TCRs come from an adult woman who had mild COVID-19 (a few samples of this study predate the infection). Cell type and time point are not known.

This CDR3 is CASSKTSGLTGELFF. The CDR3 region has the DNA TGTGCCAGCAGCAAGACTAGCGGGCTCACCGGGGAGCTGTTTTTT. This chain joins TRBV9 and TRBJ2-2; 10 bases fit TRBD2. There are 15 residues in the CDR3. Germline CDR1 reads SGDLS; CDR2 reads YYNGEE. Trimming took 4 bases from V and 4 from J; bases not matched to a gene: 4.

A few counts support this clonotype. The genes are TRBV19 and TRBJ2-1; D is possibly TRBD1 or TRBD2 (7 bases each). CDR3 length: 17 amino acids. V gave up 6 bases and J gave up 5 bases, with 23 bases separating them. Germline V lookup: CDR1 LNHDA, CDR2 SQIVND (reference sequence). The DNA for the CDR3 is TGTGCCAGTAGAAAGGGGGCGGGAGCCCCGGCAGACAATGAGCAGTTCTTC. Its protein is CASRKGAGAPADNEQFF.

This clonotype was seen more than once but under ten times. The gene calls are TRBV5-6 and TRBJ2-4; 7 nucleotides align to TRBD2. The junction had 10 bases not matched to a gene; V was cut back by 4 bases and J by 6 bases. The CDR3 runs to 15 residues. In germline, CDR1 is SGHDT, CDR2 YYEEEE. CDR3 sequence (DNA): TGTGCCAGCAGCATATCCGGGACTAAGGGAAACATTCAGTACTTC. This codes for CASSISGTKGNIQYF.

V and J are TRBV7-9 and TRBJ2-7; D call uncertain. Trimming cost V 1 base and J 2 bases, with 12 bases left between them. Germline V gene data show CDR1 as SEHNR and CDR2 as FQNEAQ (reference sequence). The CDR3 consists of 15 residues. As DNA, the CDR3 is TGTGCCAGCAGCTTAGTCGGTCCTAATCCCTACGAGCAGTACTTC. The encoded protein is CASSLVGPNPYEQYF.

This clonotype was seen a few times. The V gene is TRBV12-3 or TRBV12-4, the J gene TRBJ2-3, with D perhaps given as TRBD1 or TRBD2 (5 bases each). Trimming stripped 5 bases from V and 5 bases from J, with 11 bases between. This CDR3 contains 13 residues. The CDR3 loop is CASSQLGVDTQYF. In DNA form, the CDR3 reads TGTGCCAGCAGTCAGTTGGGGGTAGATACGCAGTATTTT.